Shown below are 12 T cell receptor beta chains from a single sample sequenced in a study of cytomegalovirus exposure and HLA in healthy donors. 13 Jbeta primers and 60 Vbeta primers were used for the PCR. The table came from immunoSEQ multiplex PCR; TCRdb's copy has only in-frame clones and leaves some out. The data hold roughly 140,000 clones, with about three quarters observed a single time. Specimen: PBMCs. Receptors originate from a man aged 35 to 55 in good health and CMV-seropositive.

The chain links TRBV27 to TRBJ2-3; D gene unclear. The CDR3 has 13 amino acids. Germline V CDR1 and CDR2: MNHEY, SMNVEV (reference sequence). V was clipped by 3 bases and J by 6 bases, with 10 bases between them. DNA of the CDR3: TGTGCCAGCAGTTTGTCGTATCGGGATACGCAGTATTTT. Amino acids: CASSLSYRDTQYF.

The chain has TRBV5-1 and TRBJ2-7, with 7 bases that match TRBD2. Germline values: CDR1 SGHRS, CDR2 YFSETQ. Trimming cost V 1 base and J 6 bases; bases outside gene matches: 7. The CDR3 covers 14 residues. CDR3 protein: CASSLTGGVREQYF. CDR3 nucleotides: TGCGCCAGCAGCTTGACGGGAGGCGTACGCGAGCAGTACTTC.

The rearrangement links TRBV7-8 to TRBJ1-5; no clear D. This CDR3 spans 14 amino acids. Trimming shortened V by 3 bases and J by 6 bases, and 12 bases separated the two germline ends. In germline, CDR1 is SGHVS, CDR2 FQNEAQ. The CDR3 region is CASSFMDGSQPQHF. CDR3 nucleotide sequence: TGTGCCAGCAGCTTTATGGACGGGAGTCAGCCCCAGCATTTT.

This clone came up a few times. This chain links TRBV19 with TRBJ1-4; 7 nucleotides agree with TRBD1. This CDR3 has 15 residues. Germline V lookup: CDR1 LNHDA, CDR2 SQIVND (reference sequence). Losses at the gene ends were 6 bases for V and 4 bases for J; bases not matched to a gene: 8. The CDR3 DNA follows: TGTGCCAGTAGGGTCAGGACAGGCCTTAATGAAAAACTGTTTTTT. Translation: CASRVRTGLNEKLFF.

V usage is TRBV29-1 and J usage is TRBJ2-7; 8 bases align to TRBD2. The germline CDR1 and CDR2 sequences are SQVTM and ANQGSEA. V shed 3 bases and J 5 bases; nucleotides not matched to a gene: 3. The CDR3 has 12 amino acids. For the CDR3, the DNA is TGCAGCGTTGAGGTTAGCGGGGACGAGCAGTACTTC. Translated: CSVEVSGDEQYF.

This sequence joins TRBV13 and TRBJ1-2, with unresolved D. The V gene's germline CDR1 is PRHDT and CDR2 FYEKMQ (reference sequence). With 5 bases removed from V and 7 bases from J, the gap between germline ends came to 17 bases. The CDR3 is made up of 14 amino acids. CDR3 sequence (DNA): TGTGCCAGCAGCCCCAGGCAGGAAAGAATTGGCTACACCTTC. This codes for CASSPRQERIGYTF. Drawing the rest from reference TRBV13 and TRBJ1-2, the complete variable domain is AAGVIQSPRHLIKEKRETATLKCYPIPRHDTVYWYQQGPGQDPQFLISFYEKMQSDKGSIPDRFSAQQFSDYHSELNMSSLELGDSALYFCASSPRQERIGYTFGSGTRLTVV.

This clone was observed a handful of times. The rearrangement joins TRBV6-6 to TRBJ1-2; D is unclear. The germline V gene has CDR1 MNHNY and CDR2 SVGAGI (reference sequence). This CDR3 contains 10 residues. V lost 4 bases to trimming and J lost 8 bases, with 5 bases between them. CDR3 bases: TGTGCCAGCAGTTTTGCGGGCTACACCTTC. This encodes CASSFAGYTF.

This clone was observed a single time. The J gene is TRBJ1-2, the V gene TRBV28; 7 nucleotides match TRBD1. The CDR3 consists of 14 residues. V was pared by 6 bases and J by 0 bases, with 4 bases of the junction left unmatched. Germline loops: CDR1 MDHEN, CDR2 SYDVKM. CDR3 sequence: CASRTGNSNYGYTF. CDR3 in DNA: TGTGCCAGCAGGACAGGGAACTCTAACTATGGCTACACCTTC.

This clone was detected a few times. The J gene is TRBJ1-3, the V gene TRBV4-1, with D possibly TRBD1 on 5 matching bases. The CDR3 consists of 16 residues. Trimming stripped 4 bases from V and 0 bases from J, with 13 bases between. In germline, CDR1 is MGHRA, CDR2 YSYEKL. In DNA, the CDR3 is TGCGCCAGCAGCCCGCCAGTGGGGGGCTCTGGAAACACCATATATTTT. Translation gives CASSPPVGGSGNTIYF.

The chain is built from TRBV28 and TRBJ2-7; D is perhaps TRBD2 (5 bases). The V and J ends lost 8 bases and 5 bases respectively, with 10 bases between them. This CDR3 is 11 amino acids long. The V gene's germline CDR1 is MDHEN and CDR2 SYDVKM. Here the CDR3 reads CASGLLNEQYF. The CDR3 bases are TGTGCCAGCGGACTGCTCAACGAGCAGTACTTC.

The chain has TRBV19 and TRBJ1-4, with TRBD1 matching 11 bases. The V and J ends lost 5 bases and 7 bases, in that order; junction bases with no gene match: 9. The CDR3 loop spans 16 amino acids. CDR1 is LNHDA, CDR2 SQIVND, per germline (reference sequence). The DNA of the CDR3 is TGTGCCAGTAGTGTCGGATGGACAGGGGGCTCTGAAAAACTGTTTTTT. Translating gives CASSVGWTGGSEKLFF.

The chain carries TRBV28 and TRBJ1-5; TRBD1 might be the D (5 bases). V was cut by 11 bases and J by 4 bases, with 18 bases left in between. Germline V CDR1 and CDR2: MDHEN, SYDVKM. The CDR3 sequence is 14 residues long. DNA for the CDR3: TGTGCCGGCGGGGGAAGCGGGTCGAATCAGCCCCAGCATTTT. Translation gives CAGGGSGSNQPQHF.